The source of this T cell receptor (beta chain) is a study of T-cell reconstitution after alpha-beta-depleted transplantation in children. This clonotype was observed a few times. Trimming removed 3 bases from V and 13 bases from J, with 13 bases in between. CDR1 is MGHRA, CDR2 YSYEKL, per germline. The CDR3 extends over 11 amino acids. Unique molecular identifiers were used in preparing the TCRbeta library. TCRdb called the PCR reads again in MiXCR, with one record for every CDR3 protein. Of approximately 390,000 distinct CDR3 sequences listed, approximately 10% are singletons. The TCR was taken from a human donor who donated a stem cell graft to a child with acute myeloid leukemia. The sample here was PBMCs from the stem cell graft donor, taken from the stem cell graft. The chain joins TRBV4-1 to TRBJ2-7; D is possibly TRBD1 or TRBD2 (5 bases each). In DNA form, the CDR3 reads TGCGCCAGCAGCCAGGGGGAGACTGCCTACTTC. Translated, it gives CASSQGETAYF.